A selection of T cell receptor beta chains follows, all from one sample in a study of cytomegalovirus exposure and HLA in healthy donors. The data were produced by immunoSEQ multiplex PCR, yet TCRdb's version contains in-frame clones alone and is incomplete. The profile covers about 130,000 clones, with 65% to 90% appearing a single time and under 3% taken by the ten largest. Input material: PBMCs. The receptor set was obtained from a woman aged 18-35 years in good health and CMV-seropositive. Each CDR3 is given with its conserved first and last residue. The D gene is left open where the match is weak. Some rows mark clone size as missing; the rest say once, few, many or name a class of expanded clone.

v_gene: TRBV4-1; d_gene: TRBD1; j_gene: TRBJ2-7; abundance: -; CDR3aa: CASSQAPGQSSYEQYF; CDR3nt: TGCGCCAGCAGCCAAGCCCCGGGACAGAGCTCCTACGAGCAGTACTTC
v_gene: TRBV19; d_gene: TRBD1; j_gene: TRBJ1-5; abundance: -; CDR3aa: CASSIDGTGAYSNQPQHF; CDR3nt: TGTGCCAGTAGTATAGATGGAACAGGGGCCTATAGCAATCAGCCCCAGCATTTT
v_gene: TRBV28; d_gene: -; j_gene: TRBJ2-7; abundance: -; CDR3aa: CASSRGYEQYF; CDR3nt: TGTGCCAGCAGCAGGGGTTACGAGCAGTACTTC
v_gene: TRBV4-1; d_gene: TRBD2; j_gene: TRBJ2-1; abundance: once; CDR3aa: CASSQDTSGAMDEQFF; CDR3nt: TGCGCCAGCAGCCAAGATACCAGCGGGGCAATGGATGAGCAGTTCTTC
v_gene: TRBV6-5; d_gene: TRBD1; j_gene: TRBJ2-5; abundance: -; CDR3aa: CASSRQGETQYF; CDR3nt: TGTGCCAGCAGCAGACAGGGAGAGACCCAGTACTTC
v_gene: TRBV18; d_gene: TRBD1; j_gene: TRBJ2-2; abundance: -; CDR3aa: CASSPRDSNTGELFF; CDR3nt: TGTGCCAGCTCACCACGGGACAGCAACACCGGGGAGCTGTTTTTT
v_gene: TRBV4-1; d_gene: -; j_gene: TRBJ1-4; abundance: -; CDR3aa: CASSQVLAFFATNEKLFF; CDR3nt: TGCGCCAGCAGCCAAGTTTTAGCTTTTTTTGCAACTAATGAAAAACTGTTTTTT
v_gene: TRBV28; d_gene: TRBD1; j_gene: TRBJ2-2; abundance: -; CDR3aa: CASSYSRGPGTGELFF; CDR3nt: TGTGCCAGCAGCTACTCTAGGGGGCCGGGCACCGGGGAGCTGTTTTTT
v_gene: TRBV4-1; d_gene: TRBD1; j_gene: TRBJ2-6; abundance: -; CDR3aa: CASSLPTGAGANVLTF; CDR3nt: TGCGCCAGCAGCCTACCTACAGGGGCTGGGGCCAACGTCCTGACTTTC
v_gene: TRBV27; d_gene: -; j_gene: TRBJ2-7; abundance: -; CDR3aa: CASSLSAPGTGPGDEQYF; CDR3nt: TGTGCCAGCAGTTTATCGGCCCCCGGGACTGGGCCGGGGGACGAGCAGTACTTC
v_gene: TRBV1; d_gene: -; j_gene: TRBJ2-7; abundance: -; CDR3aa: CTSRPTNGTGRYEQYF; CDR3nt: TGCACCAGCAGACCCACCAACGGGACAGGGCGCTACGAGCAGTACTTC
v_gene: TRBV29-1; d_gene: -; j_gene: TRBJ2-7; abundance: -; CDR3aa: CSVEGLRYEQYF; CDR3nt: TGCAGCGTTGAAGGACTCCGCTACGAGCAGTACTTC
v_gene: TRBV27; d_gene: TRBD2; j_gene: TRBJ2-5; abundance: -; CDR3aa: CASSPLILAGVQETQYF; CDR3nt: TGTGCCAGCAGCCCTTTGATACTAGCGGGGGTTCAAGAGACCCAGTACTTC
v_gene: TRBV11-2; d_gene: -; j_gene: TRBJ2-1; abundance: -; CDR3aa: CASSFVGIIEQFF; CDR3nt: TGTGCCAGCAGCTTTGTCGGGATAATCGAGCAGTTCTTC
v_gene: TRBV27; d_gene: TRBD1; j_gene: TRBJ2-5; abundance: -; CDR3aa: CASSLSIGQGPETQYF; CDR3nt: TGTGCCAGCAGTTTATCGATCGGACAGGGGCCAGAGACCCAGTACTTC
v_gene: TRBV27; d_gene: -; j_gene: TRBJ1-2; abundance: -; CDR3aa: CASSLSAHYGYTF; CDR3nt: TGTGCCAGCAGTTTATCGGCTCACTATGGCTACACCTTC
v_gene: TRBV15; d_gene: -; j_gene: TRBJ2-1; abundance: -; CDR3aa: CATSRDSDSYNEQFF; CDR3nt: TGTGCCACCAGCAGAGACTCGGACAGTTACAATGAGCAGTTCTTC
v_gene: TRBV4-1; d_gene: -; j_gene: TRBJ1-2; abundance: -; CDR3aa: CASRTLREGGGYTF; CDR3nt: TGCGCCAGCAGAACTCTCAGGGAGGGTGGTGGCTACACCTTC
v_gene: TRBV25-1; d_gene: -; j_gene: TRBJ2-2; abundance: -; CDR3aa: CASSESERGTGELFF; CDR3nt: TGTGCCAGCAGTGAATCAGAACGTGGCACCGGGGAGCTGTTTTTT
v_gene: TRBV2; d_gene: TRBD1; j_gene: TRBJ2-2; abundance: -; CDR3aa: CASKDRGDVGELFF; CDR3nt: TGTGCCAGCAAAGACAGGGGAGACGTCGGGGAGCTGTTTTTT
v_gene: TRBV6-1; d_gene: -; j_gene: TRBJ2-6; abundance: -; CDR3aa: CASRGLEGANVLTF; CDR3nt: TGTGCCAGCAGGGGACTTGAAGGGGCCAACGTCCTGACTTTC
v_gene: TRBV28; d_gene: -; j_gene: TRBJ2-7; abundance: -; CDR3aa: CASARGSEQYF; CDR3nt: TGTGCCAGCGCTAGGGGTAGCGAGCAGTACTTC
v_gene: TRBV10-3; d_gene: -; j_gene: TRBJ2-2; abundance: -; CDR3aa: CAISGLGGGELFF; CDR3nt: TGTGCCATCAGTGGCTTGGGGGGCGGGGAGCTGTTTTTT
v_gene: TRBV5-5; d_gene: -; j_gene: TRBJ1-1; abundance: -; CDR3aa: CASSSVGQGTEAFF; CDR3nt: TGTGCCAGCAGCTCGGTGGGGCAGGGCACTGAAGCTTTCTTT
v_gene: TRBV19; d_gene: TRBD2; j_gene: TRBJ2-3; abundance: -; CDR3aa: CASEAGENTDTQYF; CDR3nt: TGTGCCAGTGAGGCGGGGGAAAACACAGATACGCAGTATTTT
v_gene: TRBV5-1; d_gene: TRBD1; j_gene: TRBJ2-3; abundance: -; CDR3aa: CASSLTGGDNVDTQYF; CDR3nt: TGCGCCAGCAGCTTGACAGGGGGCGATAATGTAGATACGCAGTATTTT
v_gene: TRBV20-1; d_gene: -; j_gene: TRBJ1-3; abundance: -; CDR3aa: CSATLGNTIYF; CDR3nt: TGCAGTGCTACCCTTGGAAACACCATATATTTT
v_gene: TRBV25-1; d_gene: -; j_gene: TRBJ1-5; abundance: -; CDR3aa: CASSEDSYSNQPQHF; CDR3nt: TGTGCCAGCAGTGAAGACAGTTATAGCAATCAGCCCCAGCATTTT
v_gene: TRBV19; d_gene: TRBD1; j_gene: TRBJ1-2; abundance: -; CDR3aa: CASGVTGGPEYGYTF; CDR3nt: TGTGCCAGCGGGGTGACAGGGGGGCCGGAGTATGGCTACACCTTC
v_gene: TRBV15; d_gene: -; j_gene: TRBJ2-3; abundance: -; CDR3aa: CATSLQSGDTQYF; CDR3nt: TGTGCCACCAGCCTACAATCAGGAGATACGCAGTATTTT
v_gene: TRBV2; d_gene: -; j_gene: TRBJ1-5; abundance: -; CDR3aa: CASSAGRAGNQPQHF; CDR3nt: TGTGCCAGCAGTGCGGGCAGGGCGGGGAATCAGCCCCAGCATTTT
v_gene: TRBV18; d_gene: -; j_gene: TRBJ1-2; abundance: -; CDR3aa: CASSPRGGYGYTF; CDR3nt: TGTGCCAGCTCCCCGAGAGGGGGCTATGGCTACACCTTC
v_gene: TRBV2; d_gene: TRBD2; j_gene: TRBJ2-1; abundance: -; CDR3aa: CASSEPSGGLQSYNEQFF; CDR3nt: TGTGCCAGCAGTGAGCCTAGCGGGGGGTTGCAATCTTACAATGAGCAGTTCTTC
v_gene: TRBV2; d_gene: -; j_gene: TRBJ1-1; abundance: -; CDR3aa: CASTETRNTEAFF; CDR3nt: TGTGCCAGCACCGAGACAAGGAACACTGAAGCTTTCTTT
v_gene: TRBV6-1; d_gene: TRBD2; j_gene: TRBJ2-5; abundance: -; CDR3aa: CASSEEVAGGRETQYF; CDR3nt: TGTGCCAGCAGTGAAGAGGTAGCGGGGGGGCGGGAGACCCAGTACTTC
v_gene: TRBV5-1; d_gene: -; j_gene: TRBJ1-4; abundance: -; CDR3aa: CASSSSWGEGDEKLFF; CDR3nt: TGCGCCAGCAGCTCCTCTTGGGGAGAGGGGGATGAAAAACTGTTTTTT
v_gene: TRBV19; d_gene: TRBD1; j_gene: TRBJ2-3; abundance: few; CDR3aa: CASSISGTGYTDTQYF; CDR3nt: TGTGCCAGTAGTATCTCCGGGACAGGGTACACAGATACGCAGTATTTT
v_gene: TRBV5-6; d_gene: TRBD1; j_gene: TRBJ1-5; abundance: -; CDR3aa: CASSLGQGAKQPQHF; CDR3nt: TGTGCCAGCAGTTTGGGACAGGGAGCAAAACAGCCCCAGCATTTT
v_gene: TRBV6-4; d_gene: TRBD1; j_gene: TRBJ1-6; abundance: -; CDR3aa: CASSDSGQGSSPLHF; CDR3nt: TGTGCCAGCAGTGACTCGGGACAGGGGAGTTCACCCCTCCACTTT
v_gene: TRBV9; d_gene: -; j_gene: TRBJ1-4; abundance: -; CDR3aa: CASSAGGSNEKLFF; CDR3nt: TGTGCCAGCAGTGCTGGGGGGTCTAATGAAAAACTGTTTTTT
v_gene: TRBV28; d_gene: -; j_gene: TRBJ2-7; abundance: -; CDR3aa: CASSSGLTYEQYF; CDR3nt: TGTGCCAGCAGTTCCGGACTGACCTACGAGCAGTACTTC
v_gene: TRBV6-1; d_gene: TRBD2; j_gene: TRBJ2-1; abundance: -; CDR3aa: CASSVETSGVNEQFF; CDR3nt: TGTGCCAGCAGTGTAGAGACTAGCGGGGTCAATGAGCAGTTCTTC
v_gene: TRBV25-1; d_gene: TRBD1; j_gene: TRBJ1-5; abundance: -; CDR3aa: CASSGQQGESNQPQHF; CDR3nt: TGTGCCAGCAGTGGTCAACAGGGGGAGTCCAATCAGCCCCAGCATTTT
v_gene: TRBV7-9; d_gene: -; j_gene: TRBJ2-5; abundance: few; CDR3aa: CASSSDALEQYF; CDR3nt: TGTGCCAGCAGCTCCGACGCCTTGGAGCAGTACTTC
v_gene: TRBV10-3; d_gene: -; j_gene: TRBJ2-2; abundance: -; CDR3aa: CAISEGGGLNTGKLFF; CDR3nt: TGTGCCATCAGTGAAGGCGGGGGCCTAAACACCGGGAAGCTGTTTTTT
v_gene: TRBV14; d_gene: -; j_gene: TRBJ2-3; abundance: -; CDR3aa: CASSQVLRGFGTDTQYF; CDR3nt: TGTGCCAGCAGCCAAGTTCTCAGAGGGTTCGGCACAGATACGCAGTATTTT
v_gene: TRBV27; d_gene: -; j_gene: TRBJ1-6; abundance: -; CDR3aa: CASSRRDTKRAYNSPLHF; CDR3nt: TGTGCCAGCAGCCGCCGGGACACAAAACGGGCCTATAATTCACCCCTCCACTTT
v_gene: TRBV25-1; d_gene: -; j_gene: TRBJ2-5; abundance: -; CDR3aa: CASSESRRDAGAGETQYF; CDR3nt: TGTGCCAGCAGTGAATCGAGGAGGGACGCTGGGGCGGGGGAGACCCAGTACTTC